This paragraph covers one TCR beta chain sequence. Antigen unknown. The record originates from a study of early T cells in non-severe SARS-CoV-2 infection. TCRdb re-analysed the 5' RACE reads in MiXCR, keeping a single row per CDR3 protein. The data show about 100,000 distinct CDR3 sequences, with over 10% seen just once and about 2% held by the top ten. This CDR3 contains 14 residues. The trim removed 4 bases at V and 6 bases at J, leaving 11 bases unmatched. Germline CDR1 and CDR2: SQVTM and ANQGSEA. Study-wide results and limits: CD4 and private specificities were missed by VDJdb matching, which favored anti-spike CD8 responses.

The sequence was obtained from an adult who was a healthcare worker with PCR-confirmed SARS-CoV-2 infection or an uninfected control (not recorded which). Sequenced: whole blood. The genes are TRBV29-1 and TRBJ2-5; TRBD1 aligns across 7 bases. CDR3 loop: CSVAGTATAKTQYF. Here the CDR3 DNA reads TGCAGCGTTGCCGGGACAGCGACGGCAAAGACCCAGTACTTC.